Many counts were recorded for the clone carrying this T cell receptor (beta chain). Arm-PCR with iRepertoire HTBI primers amplified the CDR3 regions for these TCR beta libraries. TCRdb re-derived calls from the multiplex PCR reads in MiXCR, one entry per CDR3 protein. The data show hundreds of thousands of distinct CDR3 sequences, under 25% seen once. This specimen belongs to a study of regulatory T cells in long-lasting Graves disease. Sample time point: persistent/refractory GD, antithyroid drugs over 5 years with positive TRAb. Generation of the TCR library employed RNA extracted from PBMCs. V was cut by 2 bases and J by 6 bases, with 8 bases left in between. The germline gives CDR1 MNHEY, CDR2 SMNVEV (reference sequence). The CDR3 consists of 14 residues.

This chain joins TRBV27 and TRBJ1-6; D is ambiguous. The clonotype was recovered from a female donor with Graves disease. The sample consisted of peripheral blood mononuclear cells (PBMCs), taken when the disease was refractory, from a patient treated with antithyroid drugs. Here the CDR3 DNA reads TGTGCCAGCAGTTTAGGGCAGCTTAATTCACCCCTCCACTTT. Translated: CASSLGQLNSPLHF.